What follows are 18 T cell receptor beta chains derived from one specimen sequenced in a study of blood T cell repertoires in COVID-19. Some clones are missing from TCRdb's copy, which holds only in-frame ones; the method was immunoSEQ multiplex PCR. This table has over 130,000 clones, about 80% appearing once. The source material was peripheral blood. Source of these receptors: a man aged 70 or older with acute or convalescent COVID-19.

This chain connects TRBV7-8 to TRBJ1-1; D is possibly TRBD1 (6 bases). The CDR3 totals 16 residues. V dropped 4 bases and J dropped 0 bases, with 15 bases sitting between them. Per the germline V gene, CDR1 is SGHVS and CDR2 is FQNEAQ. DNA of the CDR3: TGTGCCAGCAGCTCTGGACAGATGAGGGTGAACACTGAAGCTTTCTTT. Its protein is CASSSGQMRVNTEAFF.

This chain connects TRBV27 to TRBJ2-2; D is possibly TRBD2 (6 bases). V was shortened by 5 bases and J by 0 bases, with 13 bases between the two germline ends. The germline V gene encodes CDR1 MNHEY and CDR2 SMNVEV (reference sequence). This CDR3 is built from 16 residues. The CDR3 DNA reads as TGTGCCAGCAGTAGGAGGGGTAGACCGAACACCGGGGAGCTGTTTTTT. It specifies CASSRRGRPNTGELFF.

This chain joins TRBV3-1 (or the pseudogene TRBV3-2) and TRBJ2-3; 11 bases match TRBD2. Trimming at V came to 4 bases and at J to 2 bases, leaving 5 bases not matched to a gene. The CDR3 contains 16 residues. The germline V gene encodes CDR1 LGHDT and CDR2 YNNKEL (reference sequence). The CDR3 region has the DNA TGTGCCAGCAGCCTACTAGCGGGGGACCACACAGATACGCAGTATTTT. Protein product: CASSLLAGDHTDTQYF.

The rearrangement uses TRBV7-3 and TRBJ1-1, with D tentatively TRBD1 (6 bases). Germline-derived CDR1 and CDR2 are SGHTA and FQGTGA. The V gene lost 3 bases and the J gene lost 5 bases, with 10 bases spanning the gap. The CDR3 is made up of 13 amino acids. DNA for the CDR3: TGTGCCAGCAGCTTCCACAGGGAGACTGAAGCTTTCTTT. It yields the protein CASSFHRETEAFF.

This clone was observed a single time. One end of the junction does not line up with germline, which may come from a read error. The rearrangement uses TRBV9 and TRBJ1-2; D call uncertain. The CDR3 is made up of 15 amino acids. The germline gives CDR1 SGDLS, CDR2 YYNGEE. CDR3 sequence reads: CAGSARPSLGYGYTF. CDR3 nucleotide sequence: TGTGCCGGCAGCGCCAGACCATCCCTAGGCTATGGCTACACCTTC.

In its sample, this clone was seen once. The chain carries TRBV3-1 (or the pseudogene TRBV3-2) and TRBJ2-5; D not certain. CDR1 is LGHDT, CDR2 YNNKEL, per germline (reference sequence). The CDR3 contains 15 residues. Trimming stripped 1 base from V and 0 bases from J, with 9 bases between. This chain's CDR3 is CASSQGVQDQETQYF. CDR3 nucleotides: TGTGCCAGCAGCCAAGGGGTTCAGGACCAAGAGACCCAGTACTTC.

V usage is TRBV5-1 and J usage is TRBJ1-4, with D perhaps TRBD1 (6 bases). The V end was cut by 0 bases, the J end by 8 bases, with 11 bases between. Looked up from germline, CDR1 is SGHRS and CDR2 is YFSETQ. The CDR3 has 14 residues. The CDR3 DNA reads TGCGCCAGCAGCTTGGAGCCAGGGGTCGAAAAACTGTTTTTT. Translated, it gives CASSLEPGVEKLFF.

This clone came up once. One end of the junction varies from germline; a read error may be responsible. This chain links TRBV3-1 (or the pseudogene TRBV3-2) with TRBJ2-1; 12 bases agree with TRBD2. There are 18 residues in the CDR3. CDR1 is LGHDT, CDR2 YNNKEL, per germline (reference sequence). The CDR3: CASSQGASGGASHNEQFF. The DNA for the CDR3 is TGTGCCAGCAGCCAAGGGGCTAGCGGGGGGGCCTCCCACAATGAGCAGTTCTTC.

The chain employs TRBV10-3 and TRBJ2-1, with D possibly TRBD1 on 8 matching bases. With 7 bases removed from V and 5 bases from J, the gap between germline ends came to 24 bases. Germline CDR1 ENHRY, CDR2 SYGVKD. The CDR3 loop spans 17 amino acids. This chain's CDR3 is CAITEDREGQRDNEQFF. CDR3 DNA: TGTGCCATCACCGAGGACAGGGAGGGCCAACGGGACAATGAGCAGTTCTTC.

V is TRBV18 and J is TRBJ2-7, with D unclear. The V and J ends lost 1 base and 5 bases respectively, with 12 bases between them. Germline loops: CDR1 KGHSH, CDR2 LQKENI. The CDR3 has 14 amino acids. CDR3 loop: CASSPLAPPDEQYF. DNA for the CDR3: TGTGCCAGCTCACCACTAGCCCCACCCGACGAGCAGTACTTC. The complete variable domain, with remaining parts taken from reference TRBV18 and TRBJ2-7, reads NAGVMQNPRHLVRRRGQEARLRCSPMKGHSHVYWYRQLPEEGLKFMVYLQKENIIDESGMPKERFSAEFPKEGPSILRIQQVVRGDSAAYFCASSPLAPPDEQYFGPGTRLTVT.

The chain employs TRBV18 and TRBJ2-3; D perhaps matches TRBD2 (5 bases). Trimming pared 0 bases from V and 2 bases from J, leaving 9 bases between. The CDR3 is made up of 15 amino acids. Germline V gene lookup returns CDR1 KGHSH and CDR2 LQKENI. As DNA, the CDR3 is TGTGCCAGCTCACCACCTAGCGAACACACAGATACGCAGTATTTT. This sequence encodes CASSPPSEHTDTQYF.

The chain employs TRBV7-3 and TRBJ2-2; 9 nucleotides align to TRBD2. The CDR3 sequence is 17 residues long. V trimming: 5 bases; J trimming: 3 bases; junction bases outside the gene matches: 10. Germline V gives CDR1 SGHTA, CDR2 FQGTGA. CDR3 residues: CASSRVSGSGDTGELFF. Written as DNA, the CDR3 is TGTGCCAGCAGCCGAGTTAGCGGGAGTGGGGACACCGGGGAGCTGTTTTTT.

CDR3 sequence reads: CASSPLGSGYTF. The CDR3 DNA sequence: TGTGCCAGCAGTCCCCTTGGGAGTGGCTACACCTTC. The V gene is TRBV27, the J gene TRBJ1-2; no definite D call. V was shortened by 5 bases and J by 7 bases, with 11 bases between the two germline ends. Germline lookup yields CDR1 MNHEY and CDR2 SMNVEV (reference sequence). The CDR3 contains 12 residues.

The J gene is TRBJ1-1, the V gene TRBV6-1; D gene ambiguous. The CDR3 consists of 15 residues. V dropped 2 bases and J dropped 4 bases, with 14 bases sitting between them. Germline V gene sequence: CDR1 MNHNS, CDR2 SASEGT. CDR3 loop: CASSELGHGFTEAFF. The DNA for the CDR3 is TGTGCCAGCAGTGAATTGGGCCATGGGTTCACTGAAGCTTTCTTT.

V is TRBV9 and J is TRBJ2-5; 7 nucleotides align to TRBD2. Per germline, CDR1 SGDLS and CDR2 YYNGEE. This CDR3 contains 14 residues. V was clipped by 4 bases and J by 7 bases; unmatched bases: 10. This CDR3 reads CASSLTSNGRTQYF. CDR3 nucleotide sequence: TGTGCCAGCAGCCTGACTAGCAATGGGAGGACCCAGTACTTC.

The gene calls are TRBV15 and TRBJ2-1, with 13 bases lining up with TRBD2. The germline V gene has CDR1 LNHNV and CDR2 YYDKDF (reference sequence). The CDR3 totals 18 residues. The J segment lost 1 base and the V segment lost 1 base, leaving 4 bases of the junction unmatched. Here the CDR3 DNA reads TGTGCCACCAGCAGAGGGACTAGCGGGGGCCTTTCCTACAATGAGCAGTTCTTC. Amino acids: CATSRGTSGGLSYNEQFF.

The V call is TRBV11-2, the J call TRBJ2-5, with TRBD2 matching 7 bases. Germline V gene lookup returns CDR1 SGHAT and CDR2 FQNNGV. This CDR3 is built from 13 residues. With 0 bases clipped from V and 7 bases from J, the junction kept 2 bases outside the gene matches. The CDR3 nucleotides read TGTGCCAGCAGCTTAGACAGGGAGGGGACCCAGTACTTC. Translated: CASSLDREGTQYF.

CDR3 residues: CAISESDRHDSPLHF. The CDR3 DNA is TGTGCCATCAGTGAGTCCGACAGACACGATTCACCCCTCCACTTT. The chain combines TRBV10-3 with TRBJ1-6; a weak D match, TRBD1 (5 bases). Between the trimmed V and J ends, which lost 0 bases and 8 bases, there was a span of 11 bases. This CDR3 comprises 15 residues. Germline CDR1 ENHRY, CDR2 SYGVKD.